Below, 10 T cell receptor beta chains from the same sample are listed, as sequenced in a study of T-cell memory formation after mild COVID-19. One entry per CDR3 protein results from TCRdb running MiXCR on the 5' RACE reads. This sample has approximately 150,000 distinct CDR3 sequences, with 10% to 15% found just once. The sample comprised PBMCs or a T cell subset sorted from them (not recorded which). The source is a man aged 18 to 29 who had mild COVID-19 (a few samples of this study predate the infection). Cell type and time point are not known.

The CDR3 sequence is CASSQGQGFEKLFF. DNA for the CDR3: TGTGCCAGCAGCCAAGGACAGGGTTTTGAAAAACTGTTTTTT. The rearrangement uses TRBV3-1 and TRBJ1-4; 7 nucleotides match TRBD1. This CDR3 is 14 amino acids long. The ends lost 1 base at V and 7 bases at J; junction bases unmatched: 3. Per germline, CDR1 LGHDT and CDR2 YNNKEL (reference sequence).

CDR3 amino acids: CASSWDREIPPLHF. CDR3 DNA sequence: TGTGCCAGCAGTTGGGACAGGGAGATTCCGCCCCTCCACTTT. The chain has TRBV6-5 and TRBJ1-6; 9 bases line up with TRBD1. V was pared by 4 bases and J by 13 bases, with 8 bases of the junction left unmatched. Germline V gene data show CDR1 as MNHEY and CDR2 as SVGAGI. The CDR3 has 14 amino acids.

This clonotype has only a few counts. This sequence joins TRBV6-2 or TRBV6-3 and TRBJ2-3; 8 bases fit TRBD2. J lost 3 bases, V lost 7 bases, and 6 bases had no gene match. This CDR3 region has 14 residues. Germline V gives CDR1 MNHEY, CDR2 SVGEGT. Here the CDR3 reads CASNVGTRTDTQYF. The CDR3 DNA sequence: TGTGCCAGCAATGTCGGGACTAGAACAGATACGCAGTATTTT.

This clonotype was counted between two and nine times. The V and J genes are TRBV6-2 or TRBV6-3 and TRBJ1-1, with D possibly matching TRBD1 (6 bases). The CDR3 is 13 amino acids. The germline V and J ends were trimmed by 6 bases and 3 bases, with 11 bases remaining between them. Germline values: CDR1 MNHEY, CDR2 SVGEGT. The CDR3 coding sequence is TGTGCCAGCAGAAACAGGGAGGACACTGAAGCTTTCTTT. Protein sequence: CASRNREDTEAFF.

The table lists this clonotype with a few counts. The chain uses TRBV5-1 and TRBJ2-2; D is possibly TRBD1 or TRBD2 (6 bases each). With 3 bases removed from V and 7 bases from J, the gap between germline ends came to 19 bases. The CDR3 runs to 16 residues. From germline, CDR1 is SGHRS and CDR2 YFSETQ. The CDR3 DNA follows: TGCGCCAGCAGCTCCGTCGGGGGCTCCCAGGTCGGGGAGCTGTTTTTT. This encodes CASSSVGGSQVGELFF.

The chain couples TRBV28 to TRBJ1-2; possible D gene TRBD1, 5 bases. From germline, CDR1 is MDHEN and CDR2 SYDVKM. Trimming removed 5 bases from V and 8 bases from J, with 18 bases in between. CDR3 size: 14 residues. The CDR3 bases are TGTGCCAGCAGTCCCGGGGCCAGGGCAGGCGGCTACACCTTC. Translated: CASSPGARAGGYTF.

The CDR3 coding sequence is TGCGCCAGCAGTCACGGCGGGCTAGCTCCTACTTTACAAGAGACCCAGTACTTC. It translates to CASSHGGLAPTLQETQYF. V and J are TRBV5-1 and TRBJ2-5; perhaps TRBD2 as D (5 bases). Germline V gene lookup returns CDR1 SGHRS and CDR2 YFSETQ. The CDR3 runs 18 residues. Trimming cost V 5 bases and J 2 bases, with 25 bases left between them.

The chain links TRBV18 to TRBJ1-2, with D unresolved. The CDR3 runs 16 residues. Germline CDR1 and CDR2: KGHSH and LQKENI. Trimming shortened V by 3 bases and J by 2 bases, and 16 bases separated the two germline ends. As DNA, the CDR3 is TGTGCCAGCTCACCGGCCGCCCTCATAGGAAACTATGGCTACACCTTC. Amino acids: CASSPAALIGNYGYTF.

The chain uses TRBV5-1 and TRBJ2-2, with D maybe TRBD1 (5 bases). The CDR3 totals 15 residues. Germline CDR1 and CDR2: SGHRS and YFSETQ. V was clipped by 0 bases and J by 2 bases, with 8 bases between them. The CDR3 DNA reads as TGCGCCAGCAGCTTGGCGTGGGGCAACACCGGGGAGCTGTTTTTT. Residues: CASSLAWGNTGELFF.

This clonotype has only a few counts. The chain employs TRBV18 and TRBJ1-5, with 10 nucleotides matching TRBD1. V was clipped by 4 bases and J by 0 bases; unmatched bases: 3. Per the germline V gene, CDR1 is KGHSH and CDR2 is LQKENI. CDR3 length: 16 residues. CDR3 residues: CASSLDRGTSNQPQHF. The DNA of the CDR3 is TGTGCCAGCTCACTGGACAGGGGGACTAGCAATCAGCCCCAGCATTTT.